Given below is one TCR beta chain in context. Its antigen specificity is not known. No much larger clone exists at a distance of one base, and base qualities are not known. TCRbeta CDR3 regions were amplified from genomic DNA using the immunoSEQ Assay, a bias-controlled multiplex PCR. The original pipeline was this. The number of nucleated cells in each sample was estimated by amplification of reference gene primers within the assay. Sequence reads were collapsed and filtered to measure the absolute abundance of every unique TCRbeta CDR3 rearrangement. For each sample, productive Simpson clonality was calculated as the square root of Simpson's diversity index across productive rearrangements. TCRdb holds this immuneACCESS table with in-frame rearrangements only. Some clones are missing; in checked studies, unresolved V genes explain under half, and the rest has no known cause. V, J and clone size were drawn from that table, and D and trimming were deduced from the DNA. For this sample the table gives a few hundred thousand clones, of which 84% were detected only once. 8% to 9.5% of the sample is held by the ten biggest clonotypes.

Each collaborating institution followed its own protocols to collect whole blood in K2EDTA tubes. Collaborator samples were shipped for TCRbeta analysis as frozen whole blood, isolated PBMCs, or DNA extracted from either sample type. The data stem from a study of blood T cell repertoires in COVID-19 (dated by TCRdb to 2019 to 2021). For the study in its entirety: Samples covering the acute and convalescent phases of COVID-19 were provided by collaborators in the United States, Italy and Spain. The material from the prospective study consisted of cDNA or gDNA derived from T cells, B-cell-depleted T cells, or PBMCs. Nearly every sample came with metadata listing a de-identified subject ID, COVID-19 status, age in years and sex. Deeply sampled blood TCRbeta repertoires from subjects exposed to, actively infected with, or recovered from COVID-19 were included in the dataset. The repertoires were released in a freely available public database meant as a resource for research on the immune response to SARS-CoV-2. Where available, HLA class I and class II types were taken from metadata supplied by the sample provider and were not determined by assay-based typing. The samples were drawn from the first 160 participants of the ongoing ImmuneRACE study and from roughly 1,300 subjects provided by 6 global collaborators. Study-level results and caveats: Clinical and demographic metadata were provided uncurated, with the amount varying by source and participant.

Material: peripheral blood. The origin of this receptor is a human donor in a cohort sampled during active COVID-19.

In nucleotides, the sequence is TGTGCCAGCGCCCGGTACGCGAACACCGGGGAGCTGTTTTTT. Translated, this is CASARYANTGELFF. The chain is assembled from TRBV7-3 and TRBJ2-2; confidence is insufficient to name the D gene. The cysteine opens and the phenylalanine closes a CDR3 of 14 amino acids. Kept here is only the CDR3 DNA, which spans 42 bases and is read in frame from base 1. Between the V and J ends, shortened by 8 bases and 0 bases respectively, the junction contains 10 bases. The germline V gene supplies CDR1 SGHTA and CDR2 FQGTGA. The reference TRBV7-3 and TRBJ2-2 proteins fill in what lies around the CDR3, so the full variable domain reads GAGVSQTPSNKVTEKGKYVELRCDPISGHTALYWYRQSLGQGPEFLIYFQGTGAADDSGLPNDRFFAVRPEGSVSTLKIQRTERGDSAVYLCASARYANTGELFFGEGSRLTVL.